A single sample is the source of the 18 T cell receptor beta chains below, sequenced in a study of T cells in tuberculosis. Produced via immunoSEQ multiplex PCR; TCRdb's table is partial and in-frame only. The table records tens of thousands of clones, approximately 93% of them present only once. Sequenced sample: PBMCs. The receptor set was obtained from a donor aged 10-29 years with latent tuberculosis or without tuberculosis infection.

This clone was detected once. The junction shows a germline mismatch at one end, possibly a read error. The V call is TRBV19, the J call TRBJ1-2, with 7 nucleotides matching TRBD1. The germline V gene encodes CDR1 LNHDA and CDR2 SQIVND (reference sequence). There are 16 residues in the CDR3. This chain's CDR3 is CASSVDGTAIDYGYTF. DNA for the CDR3: TGTGCCAGTAGTGTAGACGGGACAGCGATTGACTATGGCTACACCTTC.

This clone was recorded only once. This chain links TRBV19 with TRBJ1-1; D possibly corresponds to TRBD1 (5 bases). This CDR3 comprises 10 residues. V was clipped by 7 bases and J by 8 bases, with 8 bases between them. The germline V gene encodes CDR1 LNHDA and CDR2 SQIVND (reference sequence). As DNA, the CDR3 is TGTGCCAGTATTGGGGGGGAAGCTTTCTTT. Protein: CASIGGEAFF.

The J gene is TRBJ2-1, the V gene TRBV11-2, with a weak D call TRBD1 (5 bases). This CDR3 spans 15 amino acids. Germline CDR1 SGHAT, CDR2 FQNNGV. V gave up 1 base and J gave up 4 bases, with 11 bases separating them. CDR3 sequence reads: CASSLGREIYNEQFF. CDR3 bases: TGTGCCAGCAGCTTAGGCAGGGAAATTTACAATGAGCAGTTCTTC.

This chain links TRBV28 with TRBJ1-2; no clear D gene. Germline assignment: CDR1 MDHEN and CDR2 SYDVKM. This CDR3 is built from 13 residues. Trimming removed 3 bases from V and 7 bases from J, with 12 bases in between. In DNA form, the CDR3 reads TGTGCCAGCAGTTTTCAGAGGGTTGGTGGCTACACCTTC. Its translation: CASSFQRVGGYTF.

The chain links TRBV23-1 to TRBJ2-1, with 8 bases identical to TRBD1. TRBV23-1 is an open reading frame, and its role is uncertain. The J segment lost 0 bases and the V segment lost 0 bases, leaving 7 bases of the junction unmatched. This CDR3 contains 18 residues. The CDR3 DNA is TGCGCCAGCAGTCAATCGGCCCGCGACAGGGGCTCCTACAATGAGCAGTTCTTC. Its protein product is CASSQSARDRGSYNEQFF.

This sequence joins TRBV7-9 and TRBJ2-5; 8 bases line up with TRBD2. CDR1 is SEHNR and CDR2 is FQNEAQ in the germline V gene (reference sequence). V was clipped by 3 bases and J by 1 base; unmatched bases: 4. The CDR3 has 15 residues. The CDR3 here is CASSFATSAQETQYF. The CDR3 DNA reads as TGTGCCAGCAGCTTCGCGACTAGCGCCCAAGAGACCCAGTACTTC.

The CDR3: CASSSIWGDEWAKNIQYF. The CDR3 DNA is TGTGCCAGCAGCTCTATTTGGGGGGACGAATGGGCCAAAAACATTCAGTACTTC. The chain links TRBV7-9 to TRBJ2-4; D possibly corresponds to TRBD2 (6 bases). The CDR3 consists of 18 residues. Germline values: CDR1 SEHNR, CDR2 FQNEAQ (reference sequence). Deletions cut 4 bases from V and 1 base from J, with 20 bases between.

The chain couples TRBV5-6 to TRBJ2-7; a possible D gene is TRBD1 (7 bases). Per the germline V gene, CDR1 is SGHDT and CDR2 is YYEEEE. Trimming took off 3 bases at V and 3 bases at J, with 13 bases between the two ends. The CDR3 has 14 residues. The CDR3: CASSWGDSGYEQYF. In DNA, the CDR3 is TGTGCCAGCAGCTGGGGGGACAGTGGCTACGAGCAGTACTTC.

The chain employs TRBV6-5 and TRBJ1-4; 7 bases fit TRBD1. Germline loops: CDR1 MNHEY, CDR2 SVGAGI. Trimming removed 5 bases from V and 7 bases from J; junction bases left unmatched: 10. The CDR3 totals 15 residues. CDR3 sequence: CASSNRGGGGEKLFF. The DNA for the CDR3 is TGTGCCAGCAGTAACCGCGGAGGGGGCGGTGAAAAACTGTTTTTT.

The chain uses TRBV9 and TRBJ2-7; TRBD2 agrees at 8 bases. The CDR3 runs to 14 residues. The V segment lost 0 bases and the J segment 5 bases; nucleotides outside the gene matches: 4. CDR1 and CDR2 from the germline V gene are SGDLS and YYNGEE. CDR3 nucleotide sequence: TGTGCCAGCAGCGTAGACGGGGGGGATAACGAGCAGTACTTC. Its protein is CASSVDGGDNEQYF.

The rearrangement joins TRBV28 to TRBJ2-2, with TRBD2 identical over 7 bases. The CDR3 sequence is 17 residues long. Losses at the gene ends were 7 bases for V and 7 bases for J; bases not matched to a gene: 18. The germline gives CDR1 MDHEN, CDR2 SYDVKM. CDR3 bases: TGTGCCAGCAATCTGGGGGAGCGGGATCTTCGGAACGGGGAGCTGTTTTTT. Translating gives CASNLGERDLRNGELFF.

The chain employs TRBV29-1 and TRBJ1-1; a weak D match, TRBD1 (5 bases). The CDR3 runs to 13 residues. Germline V gene data show CDR1 as SQVTM and CDR2 as ANQGSEA. Trimming removed 5 bases from V and 4 bases from J, with 14 bases in between. This CDR3 is CSVWGEMGTEAFF. Written as DNA, the CDR3 is TGCAGCGTTTGGGGGGAGATGGGCACTGAAGCTTTCTTT.

V is TRBV4-1 and J is TRBJ1-1; D possibly corresponds to TRBD1 (5 bases). The CDR3 length is 16 residues. The germline gives CDR1 MGHRA, CDR2 YSYEKL. Trimming stripped 1 base from V and 4 bases from J, with 16 bases between. In DNA, the CDR3 is TGCGCCAGCAGCCAAGTGGGAGGAAGGGGTGGCACTGAAGCTTTCTTT. It is translated as CASSQVGGRGGTEAFF.

The chain is built from TRBV28 and TRBJ2-2; 8 bases line up with TRBD2. The CDR3 consists of 13 residues. CDR1 and CDR2 from the germline V gene are MDHEN and SYDVKM. Germline trimming cut 6 bases from V and 4 bases from J; bases unmatched to any gene: 1. CDR3 in DNA: TGTGCCAGCAGAAGCGGGGGCACCGGGGAGCTGTTTTTT. This encodes CASRSGGTGELFF.

This rearrangement joins TRBV6-1 to TRBJ1-2; D may be TRBD1 (5 bases). Trimming took off 0 bases at V and 4 bases at J, with 18 bases between the two ends. The germline V gene has CDR1 MNHNS and CDR2 SASEGT. This CDR3 comprises 17 residues. CDR3 sequence: CASSEAGHSSVSYGYTF. CDR3 nucleotide sequence: TGTGCCAGCAGTGAAGCCGGACATAGCTCGGTTTCCTATGGCTACACCTTC.

In DNA, the CDR3 is TGTGCCAGCAGCTTGGGGGATCGCGGGGGACAAGAGACCCAGTACTTC. It specifies CASSLGDRGGQETQYF. The chain has TRBV5-4 and TRBJ2-5; 7 bases are shared with TRBD2. The CDR3 totals 16 residues. The ends lost 0 bases at V and 2 bases at J; junction bases unmatched: 7. Germline CDR1 SGHNT, CDR2 YYREEE (reference sequence).

This clone was seen just once. This chain's CDR3 is CASNLIRVGTDTQYF. The CDR3 DNA is TGTGCCAGCAACCTAATCAGGGTGGGCACAGATACGCAGTATTTT. This sequence joins TRBV7-2 and TRBJ2-3; TRBD1 might be the D (5 bases). Trimming took off 7 bases at V and 1 base at J, with 15 bases between the two ends. Germline lookup yields CDR1 SGHTA and CDR2 FQGNSA. The CDR3 has 15 residues.

The table lists this clone with a count of one. The chain is built from TRBV29-1 and TRBJ1-4, with D possibly TRBD1 on 5 matching bases. Trimming removed 7 bases at V and 8 bases at J, with 20 bases between. The CDR3 has 14 amino acids. Germline V gives CDR1 SQVTM, CDR2 ANQGSEA. CDR3 in DNA: TGCAGCGCCGGCCGGGACCCGGGGGGAGAAAAACTGTTTTTT. The encoded protein is CSAGRDPGGEKLFF.